The T cell receptor beta chain under discussion was sequenced for a study of T cell repertoires in cytomegalovirus infection. Study information: Public TCR beta signatures marked donors with CMV infection and the matching HLA. The study, taken as a whole, reports: Identification of carriers of CMV plus the relevant HLA was achieved through cumulative public TCR beta family frequency.

Germline assignment: CDR1 SGHTA and CDR2 FQGNSA. Trimming shortened V by 5 bases and J by 0 bases, and 17 bases separated the two germline ends. This CDR3 spans 18 amino acids. This clonotype was detected many times. Its target is unknown. TCRdb analysed the reads with MiXCR anew, one entry per CDR3 protein. The data show some 900,000 distinct CDR3 sequences, around a third seen once. This chain uses TRBV7-2 with TRBJ1-6; D might be TRBD1 (5 bases). The sample was cultured CD8+ T cells from PBMCs, taken from culture after CMV antigen stimulation. This sequence was found in a human donor in good health (CMV status not recorded). Some clones in this sample may be carry-over from other donors' samples. DNA for the CDR3: TGTGCCAGCAGCCCTACAGGCTCCCGGAGCTCCTATAATTCACCCCTCCACTTT. As protein: CASSPTGSRSSYNSPLHF.